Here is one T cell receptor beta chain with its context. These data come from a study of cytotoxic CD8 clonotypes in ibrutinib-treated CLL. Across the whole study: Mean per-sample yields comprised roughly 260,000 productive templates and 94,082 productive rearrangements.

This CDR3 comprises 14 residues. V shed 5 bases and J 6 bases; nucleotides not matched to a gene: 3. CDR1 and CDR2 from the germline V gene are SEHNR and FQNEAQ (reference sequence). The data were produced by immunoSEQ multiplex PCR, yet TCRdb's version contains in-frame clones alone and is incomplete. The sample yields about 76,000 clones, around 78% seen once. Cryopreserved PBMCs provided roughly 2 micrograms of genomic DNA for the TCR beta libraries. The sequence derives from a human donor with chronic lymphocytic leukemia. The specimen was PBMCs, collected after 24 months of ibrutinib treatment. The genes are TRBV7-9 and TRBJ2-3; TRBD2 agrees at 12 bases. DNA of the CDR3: TGTGCCAGCAGCAAGACTAGCGGGAGTGATACGCAGTATTTT. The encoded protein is CASSKTSGSDTQYF.